The rows below give T cell receptor beta chains drawn from one sample of a study of blood T cell repertoires in COVID-19. Sequencing was performed with immunoSEQ multiplex PCR; in TCRdb, only in-frame clones are kept and a portion is missing. This sample has more than 10,000 clones; under 95% occur once, and the top ten carry 14%. Sequenced: peripheral blood. These receptors all stem from a human donor in a cohort sampled during active COVID-19. CDR3s include the opening cysteine and the closing phenylalanine or tryptophan. D genes are given only for firm matches. Size values are once, few and many counts, or a class for expanded clones, and some rows have none.

TRBV5-1	TRBJ1-1	NA	NA	TGCGCCAGCAGCCCACGGGATTTTTATCCTGAAGCTTTCTTT	CASSPRDFYPEAFF
TRBV7-7	TRBJ2-3	NA	NA	TGTGCCAGCAGCTTAGCGGGGGGAGATACGCAGTATTTT	CASSLAGGDTQYF
TRBV10-3	TRBJ2-7	NA	NA	TGTGCCATCAGTGAACGAACGGGGAGTAGCTACGAGCAGTACTTC	CAISERTGSSYEQYF
TRBV3-1/TRBV3-2	TRBJ1-5	once	TRBD1	TGTGCCAGCAGCCATACCACAGGGGTTCAGCCCCAGCATTTT	CASSHTTGVQPQHF
TRBV6-1	TRBJ2-2	NA	TRBD1	TGTGCCAGCAGGGAACCAGCCGGGACAGGGGGCAACACCGGGGAGCTGTTTTTT	CASREPAGTGGNTGELFF
TRBV18	TRBJ2-7	NA	TRBD1	TGTGCCAGCTCACCAGACAGGGGCCATCTCAAATTACCCCTCTACGAGCAGTACTTC	CASSPDRGHLKLPLYEQYF
TRBV30	TRBJ2-7	few	TRBD2	TGTGCCTGGAGTACCGGACTAGCGGGGAAATACGAGCAGTACTTC	CAWSTGLAGKYEQYF
TRBV20-1	TRBJ1-4	NA	TRBD1	TGCAGTGCTAGTAGTTACAGGGGGCCGCTGATCCAGGCCGAAAAACTGTTTTTT	CSASSYRGPLIQAEKLFF
TRBV5-1	TRBJ2-7	NA	TRBD1	TGCGCCAGCAGCGAGTGGGGGACAGGGGATTCCTACGAGCAGTACTTC	CASSEWGTGDSYEQYF
TRBV12-3/TRBV12-4	TRBJ2-5	NA	NA	TGTGCCAGCAGTTTAGCCAGGCAAGAGACCCAGTACTTC	CASSLARQETQYF
TRBV30	TRBJ1-6	NA	NA	TGTGCCTGGAGGCGTCAGGATAATTCACCCCTCCACTTT	CAWRRQDNSPLHF
TRBV6-2/TRBV6-3	TRBJ1-5	NA	TRBD1	TGTGCCAGCAGTTACTCGGGGACAGGGGTTGGGCAGCCCCAGCATTTT	CASSYSGTGVGQPQHF
TRBV6-2/TRBV6-3	TRBJ2-7	NA	TRBD2	TGTGCCAGCAGCTTAGCGGGAGCCGCGGGTAGCGAGCAGTACTTC	CASSLAGAAGSEQYF
TRBV15	TRBJ1-2	NA	NA	TGTGCCACCAGCAGAGAGGACACCGTCTATGGCTACACCTTC	CATSREDTVYGYTF
TRBV14	TRBJ2-2	once	TRBD1	TGTGCCAGCAGCCTGACAGGGTATACCGGGGAGCTGTTTTTT	CASSLTGYTGELFF
TRBV5-5	TRBJ2-7	NA	NA	TGTGCCAGCAGCACCAGGGTATTTTCCTCCTACGAGCAGTACTTC	CASSTRVFSSYEQYF
TRBV28	TRBJ1-1	NA	TRBD1	TGTGCCAGCACCAGGACAGGGGGGAACACTGAAGCTTTCTTT	CASTRTGGNTEAFF
TRBV30	TRBJ2-7	once	TRBD2	TGTGCCTGGAGTGCCGGGGGAGGGTACGAGCAGTACTTC	CAWSAGGGYEQYF
TRBV30	TRBJ2-1	NA	TRBD1	TGTGCCTGGAGGAGGCCGGGACAGGCAGACAATGAGCAGTTCTTC	CAWRRPGQADNEQFF
TRBV5-1	TRBJ2-2	NA	NA	TGCGCCAGCAGCTTCCACAGATCCACCGGGGAGCTGTTTTTT	CASSFHRSTGELFF
TRBV28	TRBJ1-6	NA	NA	TGTGCCAGCAGAGTTTCAGGGGCGAATACACCCCTCCACTTT	CASRVSGANTPLHF
TRBV18	TRBJ1-4	NA	NA	TGTGCCAGCTCACCACGGATAGGGGATGGGGAACTGTTTTTT	CASSPRIGDGELFF
TRBV7-9	TRBJ2-7	NA	NA	TGTGCCAGCAGCTTAGCGCAGGGCGTATACGAGCAGTACTTC	CASSLAQGVYEQYF
TRBV29-1	TRBJ2-1	NA	NA	TGCAGCGTTGAAACCTCTAGGGGTTCCTACAATGAGCAGTTCTTC	CSVETSRGSYNEQFF
TRBV30	TRBJ1-5	NA	NA	TGTGCCCGCCGACGTAGTCTTGACAGTAGCAATCAGCCCCAGCATTTT	CARRRSLDSSNQPQHF
TRBV9	TRBJ2-7	NA	NA	TGTGCCAGCAGCAGGACACGGAGCTCCTACGAGCAGTACTTC	CASSRTRSSYEQYF
TRBV9	TRBJ1-6	NA	NA	TGTGCCAGCAGCGTAGCTCAGGGCCTTAATTCACCCCTCCACTTT	CASSVAQGLNSPLHF
TRBV19	TRBJ2-5	NA	TRBD2	TGTGCCAGTAGTATAGGAGCGGGGGGGCGTGAGACCCAGTACTTC	CASSIGAGGRETQYF
TRBV28	TRBJ2-7	once	TRBD2	TGTGCCAGCAGTTTTCCTGGCGGGAGCTACGAGCAGTACTTC	CASSFPGGSYEQYF
TRBV5-6	TRBJ2-1	NA	TRBD1	TGTGCCAGCAGCCCGGGACAGGGGCCCGACAATGAGCAGTTCTTC	CASSPGQGPDNEQFF
TRBV5-1	TRBJ2-7	NA	TRBD2	TGCGCCAGCAGGAAAGCGGGGGACGGGGAGCAGTACTTC	CASRKAGDGEQYF
TRBV30	TRBJ1-1	NA	NA	TGTGCCTGGAGGGGTGATGGAGTGGCTGAAGCTTTCTTT	CAWRGDGVAEAFF
TRBV28	TRBJ2-1	NA	TRBD2	TGTGCCAGCAACAAAGCGGGGGGTGAGAATGAGCAGTTCTTC	CASNKAGGENEQFF
TRBV5-4	TRBJ2-5	NA	TRBD1	TGTGCCAGCAGCTTGGGGGGGACAGGGGAAGGGGAGACCCAGTACTTC	CASSLGGTGEGETQYF
TRBV7-9	TRBJ2-5	NA	TRBD1	TGTGCCAGCAGCTTCCCGGACAGGGGAGAGACCCAGTACTTC	CASSFPDRGETQYF
TRBV28	TRBJ2-7	NA	TRBD1	TGTGCCAGCCTATCGGACCAGGGGGCCTACGAGCAGTACTTC	CASLSDQGAYEQYF
TRBV28	TRBJ1-1	NA	TRBD1	TGTGCCAGCAGCTTGGGACAGCGGAACACTGAAGCTTTCTTT	CASSLGQRNTEAFF
TRBV3-1/TRBV3-2	TRBJ2-3	NA	TRBD2	TGTGCCACGTATGTGGCGGGGGTTGCAAGCACAGATACGCAGTATTTT	CATYVAGVASTDTQYF
TRBV11-3	TRBJ2-2	NA	TRBD2	TGTGCCAGCAGCCCCGGACTAGCGGGGACCGGGGAGCTGTTTTTT	CASSPGLAGTGELFF
TRBV4-2	TRBJ2-7	NA	NA	TGTGCCAGCAGCCAAGGGCACGAGCAGTACTTC	CASSQGHEQYF
TRBV5-1	TRBJ2-7	once	NA	TGCGCCAGCAGCCCCGCTGGACAGACTTGGGGGCAGTACTTC	CASSPAGQTWGQYF
TRBV7-2	TRBJ2-7	NA	TRBD1	TGTGCCAGCAGCTTTGGGACAGGACAGGGAAATTTTTACGAGCAGTACTTC	CASSFGTGQGNFYEQYF
TRBV27	TRBJ2-1	NA	TRBD2	TGTGCCAGCAGTTTATTCACCCCATCTCCTAGCGGGAGGGCCAGGAATGAGCAGTTCTTC	CASSLFTPSPSGRARNEQFF
TRBV10-3	TRBJ2-1	once	TRBD2	TGTGCCATCAGTGAGTCGCAACTTAGACTAGCGGGGCACAATGAGCAGTTCTTC	CAISESQLRLAGHNEQFF
TRBV7-6	TRBJ1-6	NA	NA	TGTGCCAGCAGCGGAAGCGCGGGGTCTAGTTCACCCCTCCACTTT	CASSGSAGSSSPLHF
TRBV24-1	TRBJ1-4	NA	NA	TGTGCCACCAGTGACCAGACGGGAAAACTGTTTTTT	CATSDQTGKLFF
TRBV11-2	TRBJ1-2	NA	TRBD1	TGTGCCAGCAGCTCATCCGACAGGGCTGATGGCTACACCTTC	CASSSSDRADGYTF
TRBV28	TRBJ1-5	once	NA	TGTGCCAGCAGCCACGTAGTACTCAATCAGCCCCAGCATTTT	CASSHVVLNQPQHF
TRBV28	TRBJ2-2	NA	TRBD1	TGTGCCAGCACCCTGGGACAGGGTAACACCGGGGAGCTGTTTTTT	CASTLGQGNTGELFF
TRBV7-9	TRBJ2-2	NA	NA	TGTGCCAGCAGCTTAGACGGAGGCACCGGGGAGCTGTTTTTT	CASSLDGGTGELFF
TRBV28	TRBJ1-2	NA	NA	TGTGCCAGCAGCGGGGGTCAGCACCCCTATGGCTACACCTTC	CASSGGQHPYGYTF
TRBV6-5	TRBJ2-3	NA	TRBD1	TGTGCCAGCAGTTGGGACAGGGCCCCCGGTGGCACGCAGTATTTT	CASSWDRAPGGTQYF
TRBV28	TRBJ2-1	NA	TRBD2	TGTGCCAGCAGTTACCGATCGGGGGGGGCCTACAATGAGCAGTTCTTC	CASSYRSGGAYNEQFF
TRBV21-1	TRBJ2-1	NA	NA	TGTGCCAGCAGCAAAGAATTCACAAGGAGGAGCTCCTACAATGAGCAGTTCTTC	CASSKEFTRRSSYNEQFF